Listed below are T cell receptor beta chains from one sample, sequenced in a study of blood T cell repertoires in COVID-19. Using immunoSEQ multiplex PCR, the repertoire was profiled, and TCRdb retains in-frame clones only, with some absent. Of around 150,000 clones listed, 60% to 85% were seen once; the top ten hold over 15%. What was sequenced was peripheral blood. These receptors came from a man in his fifties or sixties with acute or convalescent COVID-19. CDR3s include the opening cysteine and the closing phenylalanine or tryptophan. The order of the fields is J gene, clone size, V gene, CDR3 length, D gene, CDR3 DNA, CDR3 protein. D genes are given only for firm matches. Some rows mark clone size as missing; the rest say once, few, many or name a class of expanded clone.

TRBJ2-2 | NA | TRBV9 | 17 | NA | TGTGCCAGCAGCGCCCGAGGAAGACGAGGGCATTCCGGGGAGCTGTTTTTT | CASSARGRRGHSGELFF
TRBJ2-1 | NA | TRBV5-4 | 15 | NA | TGTGCCAGCAGCCGTCGGGAGAACCTTTACAATGAGCAGTTCTTC | CASSRRENLYNEQFF
TRBJ1-2 | NA | TRBV5-1 | 15 | TRBD1 | TGCGCCAGCAGCTTGGCGGGACAGGGGGCGGACGGCTACACCTTC | CASSLAGQGADGYTF
TRBJ1-5 | NA | TRBV2 | 12 | NA | TGTGCCAGCACGGACAGTAATCAGCCCCAGCATTTT | CASTDSNQPQHF
TRBJ2-7 | NA | TRBV7-6 | 15 | TRBD1 | TGTGCCAGCAGCTTAGGGACAGGGCTCATCGACGAGCAGTACTTC | CASSLGTGLIDEQYF
TRBJ1-5 | NA | TRBV7-6 | 16 | TRBD1 | TGTGCCAGCAGCGAGGGACAGGGGGTAAGAAATCAGCCCCAGCATTTT | CASSEGQGVRNQPQHF
TRBJ2-1 | NA | TRBV15 | 19 | NA | TGTGCCACCAGCAGAGAGCGAACCCAAGCCTCTTTCATTGACAATGAGCAGTTCTTC | CATSRERTQASFIDNEQFF
TRBJ2-2 | once | TRBV7-6 | 16 | NA | TGTGCCAGCAGCTTACTGTCGGGGGTAAACACCGGGGAGCTGTTTTTT | CASSLLSGVNTGELFF
TRBJ1-1 | NA | TRBV19 | 14 | NA | TGTGCCAGTAGTATAGGGGGACAGAACACTGAAGCTTTCTTT | CASSIGGQNTEAFF
TRBJ2-5 | NA | TRBV5-1 | 14 | TRBD1 | TGCGCCAGCAGCAAGGGACAGGGTCCAGAGACCCAGTACTTC | CASSKGQGPETQYF
TRBJ1-2 | NA | TRBV9 | 14 | NA | TGTGCCAGCAGCGTAGCACCAGGTGGCTATGGCTACACCTTC | CASSVAPGGYGYTF
TRBJ1-5 | NA | TRBV19 | 15 | TRBD1 | TGTGCCAGTAGCGCAGGGACAGGGGGCATGCAGCCCCAGCATTTT | CASSAGTGGMQPQHF
TRBJ2-1 | NA | TRBV5-6 | 15 | TRBD1 | TGTGCCAGCAGCCCGGACAGGGGCTACACAAATGAGCAGTTCTTC | CASSPDRGYTNEQFF
TRBJ2-1 | few | TRBV9 | 17 | NA | TGTGCCAGCAGCGTAGCTGCGCTGACAGCCTCCTACAATGAGCAGTTCTTC | CASSVAALTASYNEQFF
TRBJ2-7 | NA | TRBV19 | 14 | TRBD1 | TGTGCCAGTAGTCAAACCCGGGACAGCTACGAGCAGTACTTC | CASSQTRDSYEQYF
TRBJ1-3 | few | TRBV19 | 16 | TRBD1 | TGTGCCAGTAGTGCAAACCGGGACAGGGAAGGAAACACCATATATTTT | CASSANRDREGNTIYF
TRBJ2-1 | once | TRBV2 | 16 | TRBD2 | TGTGCCAGCAGTGAATCCGCGGGGGGCACCTACAATGAGCAGTTCTTC | CASSESAGGTYNEQFF
TRBJ2-3 | NA | TRBV12-2 | 16 | NA | TGTGCAAGTCGCTTAGTACTAGCGGGGGGCCCAGATACGCAGTATTTT | CASRLVLAGGPDTQYF
TRBJ1-1 | once | TRBV7-2 | 11 | NA | TGTGCCAGCAGCTCCTACCCTGAAGCTTTCTTT | CASSSYPEAFF
TRBJ2-5 | NA | TRBV5-1 | 14 | NA | TGCGCCACCACCCTGACGCCAGGGAAAGAGACCCAGTACTTC | CATTLTPGKETQYF
TRBJ1-1 | NA | TRBV15 | 18 | NA | TGTGCCACCAGCAGAGATCACCCCCTTTGGACAGAGAACACTGAAGCTTTCTTT | CATSRDHPLWTENTEAFF
TRBJ1-2 | NA | TRBV29-1 | 13 | NA | TGCAGCGTTGAAGTCAGCTGGGCCTATGGCTACACCTTC | CSVEVSWAYGYTF
TRBJ2-5 | NA | TRBV27 | 12 | NA | TGTGCCAGCAGCGCGGAGGGAGAGACCCAGTACTTC | CASSAEGETQYF
TRBJ1-6 | NA | TRBV5-1 | 15 | TRBD1 | TGCGCCAGCAGCAGGACAGGGTCGGGAACGGCACCCCTCCACTTT | CASSRTGSGTAPLHF
TRBJ1-1 | NA | TRBV5-1 | 14 | NA | TGCGCCAGCAGCGCCGGACAGATGAACACTGAAGCTTTCTTT | CASSAGQMNTEAFF
TRBJ1-6 | NA | TRBV5-4 | 17 | TRBD1 | TGTGCCAGCAGCTTCAGTCCTGGACAGGGCTTTAATTCACCCCTCCACTTT | CASSFSPGQGFNSPLHF
TRBJ2-7 | once | TRBV29-1 | 14 | NA | TGCAGCGTTGTCCTCCAGCGTGGAACCTACGAGCAGTACTTC | CSVVLQRGTYEQYF
TRBJ2-7 | once | TRBV11-3 | 14 | TRBD1 | TGTGCCAGCAGCAACCGGGACAGACCCTACGAGCAGTACTTC | CASSNRDRPYEQYF
TRBJ2-5 | NA | TRBV27 | 14 | TRBD2 | TGTGCCAGCAGTCCTAGCGGCGAGGGAGAGACCCAGTACTTC | CASSPSGEGETQYF